This TCR beta chain was identified during a study of blood T cell repertoires in COVID-19. The CDR3 is 17 residues long. Germline CDR1 is MGHRA and CDR2 is YSYEKL. Trimming took 1 base from V and 4 from J, leaving 17 bases between them. The protocol was immunoSEQ multiplex PCR, while the TCRdb copy is restricted to in-frame clones and leaves out a portion. This table has roughly 110,000 clones, roughly 90% appearing once. Source material: peripheral blood. The J gene is TRBJ1-5, the V gene TRBV4-1; D possibly corresponds to TRBD1 (6 bases). The clonotype was recovered from a man between 35 and 55 years old with active or convalescent COVID-19. The CDR3 sequence is CASSQGGAGVWNQPQHF. For the CDR3, the DNA is TGCGCCAGCAGCCAAGGGGGGGCGGGGGTTTGGAATCAGCCCCAGCATTTT.